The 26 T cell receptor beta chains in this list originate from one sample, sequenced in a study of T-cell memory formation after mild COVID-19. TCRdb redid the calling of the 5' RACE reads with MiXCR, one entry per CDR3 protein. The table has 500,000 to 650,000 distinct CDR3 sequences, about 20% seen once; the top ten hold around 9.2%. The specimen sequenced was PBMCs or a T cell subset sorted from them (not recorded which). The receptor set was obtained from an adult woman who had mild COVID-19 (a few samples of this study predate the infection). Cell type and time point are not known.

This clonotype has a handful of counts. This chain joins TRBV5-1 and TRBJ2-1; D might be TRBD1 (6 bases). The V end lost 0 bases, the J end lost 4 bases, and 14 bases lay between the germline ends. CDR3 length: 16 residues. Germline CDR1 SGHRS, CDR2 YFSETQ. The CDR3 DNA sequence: TGCGCCAGCAGCTTGGAAGGGGACAAGAAATACAATGAGCAGTTCTTC. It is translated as CASSLEGDKKYNEQFF. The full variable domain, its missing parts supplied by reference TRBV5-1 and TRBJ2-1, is KAGVTQTPRYLIKTRGQQVTLSCSPISGHRSVSWYQQTPGQGLQFLFEYFSETQRNKGNFPGRFSGRQFSNSRSEMNVSTLELGDSALYLCASSLEGDKKYNEQFFGPGTRLTVL.

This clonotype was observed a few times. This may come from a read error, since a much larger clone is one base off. The CDR3 region has the DNA TGTGCCTGGAGTGTACAGGGCTATCAGCCCCAGCATTTT. Residues: CAWSVQGYQPQHF. The V and J genes are TRBV30 and TRBJ1-5; possibly TRBD1 for D (6 bases). The CDR3 loop spans 13 amino acids. From germline, CDR1 is GTSNPN and CDR2 SVGIG (reference sequence). V shed 0 bases and J shed 5 bases, with 8 bases lying between them.

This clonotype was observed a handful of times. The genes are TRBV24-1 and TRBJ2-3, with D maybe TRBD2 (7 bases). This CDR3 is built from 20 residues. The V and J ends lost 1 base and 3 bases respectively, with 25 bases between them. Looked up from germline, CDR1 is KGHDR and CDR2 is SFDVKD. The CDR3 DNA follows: TGTGCCACCAGTGATTTAAAGGCAGTCGCGGGGGCCGAGATGACAGATACGCAGTATTTT. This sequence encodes CATSDLKAVAGAEMTDTQYF.

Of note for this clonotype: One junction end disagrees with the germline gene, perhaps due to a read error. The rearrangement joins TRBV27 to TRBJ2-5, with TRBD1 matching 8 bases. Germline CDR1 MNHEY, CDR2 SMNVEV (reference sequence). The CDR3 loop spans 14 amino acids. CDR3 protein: CASSLSRTGETQYF. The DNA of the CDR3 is TGTGCCAGCAGTCTATCTCGGACAGGGGAGACCCAGTACTTC.

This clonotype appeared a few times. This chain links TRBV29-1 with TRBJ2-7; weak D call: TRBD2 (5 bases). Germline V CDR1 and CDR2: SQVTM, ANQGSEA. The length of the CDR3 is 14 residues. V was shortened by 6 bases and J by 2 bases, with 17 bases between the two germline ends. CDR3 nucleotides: TGCAGCGTATATATGGACGACGGGACCTACGAGCAGTACTTC. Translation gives CSVYMDDGTYEQYF.

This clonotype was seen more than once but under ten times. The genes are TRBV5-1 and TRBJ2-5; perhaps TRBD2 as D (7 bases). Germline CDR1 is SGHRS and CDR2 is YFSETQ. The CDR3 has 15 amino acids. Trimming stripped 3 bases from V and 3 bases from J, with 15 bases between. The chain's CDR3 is CASSSNGGREETQYF. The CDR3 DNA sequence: TGCGCCAGCAGCTCCAACGGGGGGCGCGAAGAGACCCAGTACTTC.

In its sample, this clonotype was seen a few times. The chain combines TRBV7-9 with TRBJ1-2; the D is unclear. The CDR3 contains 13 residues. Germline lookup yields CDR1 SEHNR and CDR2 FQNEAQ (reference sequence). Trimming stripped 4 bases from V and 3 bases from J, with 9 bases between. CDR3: CASSSDGYYGYTF. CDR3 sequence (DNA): TGTGCCAGCAGCTCCGACGGTTACTATGGCTACACCTTC.

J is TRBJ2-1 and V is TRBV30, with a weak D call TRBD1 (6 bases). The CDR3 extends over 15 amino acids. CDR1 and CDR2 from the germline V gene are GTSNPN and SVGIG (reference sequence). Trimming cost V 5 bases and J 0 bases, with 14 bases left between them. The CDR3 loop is CAWQGRSLSYNEQFF. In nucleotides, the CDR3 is TGTGCCTGGCAGGGGCGCTCTCTCTCCTACAATGAGCAGTTCTTC.

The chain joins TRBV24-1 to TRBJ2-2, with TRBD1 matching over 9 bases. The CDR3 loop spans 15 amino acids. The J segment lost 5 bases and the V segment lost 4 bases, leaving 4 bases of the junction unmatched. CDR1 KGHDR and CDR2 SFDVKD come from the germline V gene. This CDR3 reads CATSDPGTGTGELFF. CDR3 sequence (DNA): TGTGCCACCAGTGACCCCGGGACAGGGACCGGGGAGCTGTTTTTT.

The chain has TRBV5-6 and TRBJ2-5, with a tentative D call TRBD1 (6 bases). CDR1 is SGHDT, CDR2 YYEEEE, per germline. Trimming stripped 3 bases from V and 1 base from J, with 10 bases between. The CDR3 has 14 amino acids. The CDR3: CASSSGEVQETQYF. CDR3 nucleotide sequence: TGTGCCAGCAGCTCAGGGGAAGTCCAAGAGACCCAGTACTTC. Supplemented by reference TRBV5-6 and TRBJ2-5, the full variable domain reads DAGVTQSPTHLIKTRGQQVTLRCSPKSGHDTVSWYQQALGQGPQFIFQYYEEEERQRGNFPDRFSGHQFPNYSSELNVNALLLGDSALYLCASSSGEVQETQYFGPGTRLLVL.

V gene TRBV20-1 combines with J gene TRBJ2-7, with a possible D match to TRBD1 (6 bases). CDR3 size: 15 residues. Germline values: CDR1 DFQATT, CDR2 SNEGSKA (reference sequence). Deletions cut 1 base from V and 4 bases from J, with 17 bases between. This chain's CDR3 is CSARGSGERGYEQYF. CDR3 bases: TGCAGTGCTAGAGGTTCCGGGGAAAGGGGGTACGAGCAGTACTTC.

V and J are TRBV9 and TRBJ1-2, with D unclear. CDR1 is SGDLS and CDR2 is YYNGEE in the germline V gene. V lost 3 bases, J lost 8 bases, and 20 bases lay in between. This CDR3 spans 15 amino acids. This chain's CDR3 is CASSEDNSGGSGYTF. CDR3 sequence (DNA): TGTGCCAGCAGCGAAGATAACAGCGGAGGTAGCGGCTACACCTTC.

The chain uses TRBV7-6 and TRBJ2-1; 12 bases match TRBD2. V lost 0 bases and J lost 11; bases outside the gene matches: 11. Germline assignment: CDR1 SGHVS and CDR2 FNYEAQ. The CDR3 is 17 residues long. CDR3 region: CASSLALKTSGSYQQFF. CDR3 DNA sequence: TGTGCCAGCAGCTTAGCGCTTAAGACTAGCGGGAGCTACCAGCAGTTCTTC.

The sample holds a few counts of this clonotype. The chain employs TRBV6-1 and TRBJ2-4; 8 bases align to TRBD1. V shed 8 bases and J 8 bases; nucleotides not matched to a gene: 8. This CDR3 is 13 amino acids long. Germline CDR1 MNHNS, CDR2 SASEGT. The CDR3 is CASQTGAKDIQYF. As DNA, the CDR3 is TGTGCCAGCCAGACAGGGGCTAAGGACATTCAGTACTTC.

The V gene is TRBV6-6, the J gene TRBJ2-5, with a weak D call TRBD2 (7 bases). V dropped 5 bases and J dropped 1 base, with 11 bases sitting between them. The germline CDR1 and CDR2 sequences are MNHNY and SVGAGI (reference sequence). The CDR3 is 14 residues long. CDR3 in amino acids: CASSRGGAQETQYF. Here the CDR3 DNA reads TGTGCCAGCAGTAGGGGGGGGGCCCAAGAGACCCAGTACTTC.

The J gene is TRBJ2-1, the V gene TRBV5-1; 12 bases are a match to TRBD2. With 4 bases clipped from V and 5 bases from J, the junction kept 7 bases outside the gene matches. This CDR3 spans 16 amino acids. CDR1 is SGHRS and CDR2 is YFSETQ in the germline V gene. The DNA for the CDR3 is TGCGCCAGCAGCCTACCGACTAGCGGGGGTAACAATGAGCAGTTCTTC. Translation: CASSLPTSGGNNEQFF.

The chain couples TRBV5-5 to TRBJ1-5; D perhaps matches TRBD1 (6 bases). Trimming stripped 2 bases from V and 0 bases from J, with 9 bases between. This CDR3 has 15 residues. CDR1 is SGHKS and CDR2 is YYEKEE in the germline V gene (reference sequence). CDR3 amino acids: CASSFTGNSNQPQHF. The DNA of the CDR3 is TGTGCCAGCAGCTTCACAGGGAATAGCAATCAGCCCCAGCATTTT. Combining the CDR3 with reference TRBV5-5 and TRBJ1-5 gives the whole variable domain DAGVTQSPTHLIKTRGQQVTLRCSPISGHKSVSWYQQVLGQGPQFIFQYYEKEERGRGNFPDRFSARQFPNYSSELNVNALLLGDSALYLCASSFTGNSNQPQHFGDGTRLSIL.

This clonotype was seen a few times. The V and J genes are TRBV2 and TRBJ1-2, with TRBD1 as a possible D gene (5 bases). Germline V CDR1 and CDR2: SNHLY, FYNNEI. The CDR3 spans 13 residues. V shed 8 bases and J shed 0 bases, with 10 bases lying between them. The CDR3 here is CASGAGPNYGYTF. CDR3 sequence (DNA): TGTGCCAGCGGGGCAGGACCTAACTATGGCTACACCTTC.

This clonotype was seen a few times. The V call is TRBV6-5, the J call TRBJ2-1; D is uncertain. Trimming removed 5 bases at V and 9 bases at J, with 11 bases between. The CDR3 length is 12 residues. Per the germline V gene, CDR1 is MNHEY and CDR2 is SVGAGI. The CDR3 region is CASSPSRFEQFF. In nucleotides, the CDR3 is TGTGCCAGCAGTCCCTCCCGGTTTGAGCAGTTCTTC.

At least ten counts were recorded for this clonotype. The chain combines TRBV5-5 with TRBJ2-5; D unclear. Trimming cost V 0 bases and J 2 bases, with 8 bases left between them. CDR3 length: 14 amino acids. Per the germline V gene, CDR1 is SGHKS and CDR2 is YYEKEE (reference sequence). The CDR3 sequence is CASSLGTPQETQYF. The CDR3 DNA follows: TGTGCCAGCAGCTTGGGGACCCCTCAAGAGACCCAGTACTTC.

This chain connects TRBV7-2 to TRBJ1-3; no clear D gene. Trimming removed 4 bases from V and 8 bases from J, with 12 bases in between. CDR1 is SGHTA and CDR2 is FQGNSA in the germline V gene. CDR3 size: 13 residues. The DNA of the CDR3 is TGTGCCAGCAGCTCCTTCGGGCAAGACACCATATATTTT. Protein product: CASSSFGQDTIYF.

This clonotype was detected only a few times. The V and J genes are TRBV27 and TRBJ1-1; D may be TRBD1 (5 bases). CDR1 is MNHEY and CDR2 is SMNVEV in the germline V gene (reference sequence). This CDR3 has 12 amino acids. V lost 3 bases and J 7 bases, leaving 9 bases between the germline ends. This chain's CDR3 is CASSLSGSEAFF. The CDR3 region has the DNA TGTGCCAGCAGTTTGTCAGGGAGTGAAGCTTTCTTT.

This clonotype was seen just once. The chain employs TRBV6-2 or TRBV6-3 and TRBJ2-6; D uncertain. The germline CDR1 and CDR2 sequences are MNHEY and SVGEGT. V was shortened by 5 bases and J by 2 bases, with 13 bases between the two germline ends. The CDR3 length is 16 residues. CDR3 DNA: TGTGCCAGCAGTGAAGGAACGGGCCCTGGGGCCAACGTCCTGACTTTC. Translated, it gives CASSEGTGPGANVLTF.

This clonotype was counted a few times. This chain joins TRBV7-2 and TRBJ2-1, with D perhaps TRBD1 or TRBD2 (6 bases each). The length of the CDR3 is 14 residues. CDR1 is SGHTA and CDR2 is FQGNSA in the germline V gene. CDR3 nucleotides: TGTGCTGGGGCCGGGGGCCCTTCCTACAATGAGCAGTTCTTC. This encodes CAGAGGPSYNEQFF.

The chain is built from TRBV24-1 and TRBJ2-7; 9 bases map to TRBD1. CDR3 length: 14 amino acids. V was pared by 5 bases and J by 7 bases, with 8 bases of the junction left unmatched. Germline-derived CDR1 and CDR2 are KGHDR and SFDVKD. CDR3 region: CATSGTGAAPEQYF. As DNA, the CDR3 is TGTGCCACCAGTGGGACAGGGGCAGCCCCGGAGCAGTACTTC.

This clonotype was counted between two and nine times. In nucleotides, the CDR3 is TGCAGTGCTAGAGATCGAATCGGCCCCGGTGACGAGCAGTACTTC. Its translation: CSARDRIGPGDEQYF. The chain couples TRBV20-1 to TRBJ2-7; no clear D gene. The CDR3 loop spans 15 amino acids. Per the germline V gene, CDR1 is DFQATT and CDR2 is SNEGSKA (reference sequence). Deletions cut 0 bases from V and 5 bases from J, with 17 bases between.